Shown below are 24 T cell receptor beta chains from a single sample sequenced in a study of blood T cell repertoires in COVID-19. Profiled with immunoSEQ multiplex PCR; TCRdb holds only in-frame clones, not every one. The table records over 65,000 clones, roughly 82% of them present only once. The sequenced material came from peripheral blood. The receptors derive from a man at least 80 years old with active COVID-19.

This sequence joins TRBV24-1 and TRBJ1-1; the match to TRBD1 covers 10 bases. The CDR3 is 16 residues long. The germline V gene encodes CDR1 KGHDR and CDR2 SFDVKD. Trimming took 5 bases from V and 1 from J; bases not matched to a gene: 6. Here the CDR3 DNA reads TGTGCCACCAGTGCCGGACAGGGGGGAGCGAACACTGAAGCTTTCTTT. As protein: CATSAGQGGANTEAFF.

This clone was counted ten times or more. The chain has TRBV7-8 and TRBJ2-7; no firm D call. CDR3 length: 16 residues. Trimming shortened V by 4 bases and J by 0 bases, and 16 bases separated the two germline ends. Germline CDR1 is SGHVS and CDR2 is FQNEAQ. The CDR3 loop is CASSSRTPLLSYEQYF. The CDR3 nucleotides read TGTGCCAGCAGCTCACGCACCCCCTTACTCTCCTACGAGCAGTACTTC.

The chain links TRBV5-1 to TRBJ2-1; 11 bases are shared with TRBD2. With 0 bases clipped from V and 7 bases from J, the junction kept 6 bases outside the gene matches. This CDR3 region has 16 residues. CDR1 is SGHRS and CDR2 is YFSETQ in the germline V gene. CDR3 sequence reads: CASSLGSGGARNEQFF. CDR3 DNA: TGCGCCAGCAGCTTGGGTAGCGGGGGGGCGAGGAATGAGCAGTTCTTC.

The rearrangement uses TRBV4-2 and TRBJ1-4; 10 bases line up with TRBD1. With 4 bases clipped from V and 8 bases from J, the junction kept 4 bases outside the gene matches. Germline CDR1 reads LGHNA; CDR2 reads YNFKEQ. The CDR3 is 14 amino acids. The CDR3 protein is CASSPPTGGEKLFF. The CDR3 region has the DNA TGTGCCAGCAGCCCACCGACAGGGGGCGAAAAACTGTTTTTT.

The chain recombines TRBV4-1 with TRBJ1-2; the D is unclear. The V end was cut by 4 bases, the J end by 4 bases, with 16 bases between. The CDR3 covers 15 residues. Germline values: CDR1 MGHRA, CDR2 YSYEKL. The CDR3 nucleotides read TGCGCCAGCAGCCCCCGCGAGGGCAACCTCTATGGCTACACCTTC. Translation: CASSPREGNLYGYTF.

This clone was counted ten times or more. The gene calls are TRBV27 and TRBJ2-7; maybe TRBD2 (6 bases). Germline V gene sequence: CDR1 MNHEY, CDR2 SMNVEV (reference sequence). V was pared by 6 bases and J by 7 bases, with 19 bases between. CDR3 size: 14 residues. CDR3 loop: CASRTWRESREQYF. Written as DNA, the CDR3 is TGTGCCAGCAGAACTTGGCGGGAATCTCGTGAGCAGTACTTC.

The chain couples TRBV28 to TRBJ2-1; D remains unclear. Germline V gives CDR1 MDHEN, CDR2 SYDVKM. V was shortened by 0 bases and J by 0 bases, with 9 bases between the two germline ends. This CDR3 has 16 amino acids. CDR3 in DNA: TGTGCCAGCAGTTTATGGGCAGCGAGCTCCTACAATGAGCAGTTCTTC. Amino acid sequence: CASSLWAASSYNEQFF.

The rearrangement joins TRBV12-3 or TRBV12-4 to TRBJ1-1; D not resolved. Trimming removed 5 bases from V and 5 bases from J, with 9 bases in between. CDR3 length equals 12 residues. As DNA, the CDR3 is TGTGCCAGCAGTAGGAGGAGGACTGAAGCTTTCTTT. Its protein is CASSRRRTEAFF.

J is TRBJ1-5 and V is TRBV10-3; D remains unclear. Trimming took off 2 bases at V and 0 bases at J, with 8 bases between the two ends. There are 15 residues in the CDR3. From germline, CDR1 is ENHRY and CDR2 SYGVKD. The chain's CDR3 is CAISERSGSNQPQHF. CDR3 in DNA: TGTGCCATCAGTGAGAGGAGCGGTAGCAATCAGCCCCAGCATTTT.

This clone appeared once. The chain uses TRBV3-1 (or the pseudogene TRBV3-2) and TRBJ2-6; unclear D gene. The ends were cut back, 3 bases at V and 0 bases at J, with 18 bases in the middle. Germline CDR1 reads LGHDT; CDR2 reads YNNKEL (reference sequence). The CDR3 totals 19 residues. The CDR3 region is CASSQAPLGSSSGANVLTF. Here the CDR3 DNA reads TGTGCCAGCAGCCAGGCCCCCTTGGGCAGCAGCTCTGGGGCCAACGTCCTGACTTTC.

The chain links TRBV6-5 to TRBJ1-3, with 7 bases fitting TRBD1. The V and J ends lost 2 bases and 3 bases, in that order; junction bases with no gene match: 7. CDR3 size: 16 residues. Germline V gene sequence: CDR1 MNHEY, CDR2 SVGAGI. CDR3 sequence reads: CASSYTFGTDGNTIYF. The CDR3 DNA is TGTGCCAGCAGTTACACCTTTGGGACAGATGGAAACACCATATATTTT.

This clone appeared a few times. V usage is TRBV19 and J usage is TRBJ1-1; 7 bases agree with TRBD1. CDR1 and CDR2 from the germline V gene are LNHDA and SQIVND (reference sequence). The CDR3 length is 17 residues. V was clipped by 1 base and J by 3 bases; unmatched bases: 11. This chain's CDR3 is CASSIAAGGRLDTEAFF. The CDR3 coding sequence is TGTGCCAGTAGTATAGCGGCAGGGGGTAGGTTGGACACTGAAGCTTTCTTT.

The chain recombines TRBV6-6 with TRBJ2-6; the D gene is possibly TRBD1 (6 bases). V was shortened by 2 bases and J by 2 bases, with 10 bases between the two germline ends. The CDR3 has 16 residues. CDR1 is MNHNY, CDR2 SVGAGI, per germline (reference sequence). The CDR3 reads CASSYQGTTGANVLTF. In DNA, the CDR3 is TGTGCCAGCAGTTACCAGGGGACAACTGGGGCCAACGTCCTGACTTTC.

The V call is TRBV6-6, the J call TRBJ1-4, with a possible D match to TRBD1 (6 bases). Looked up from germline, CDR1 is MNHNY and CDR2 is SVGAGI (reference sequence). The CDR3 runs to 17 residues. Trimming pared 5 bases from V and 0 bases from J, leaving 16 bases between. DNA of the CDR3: TGTGCCAGCAGTCCTACAGGGATCCTTTCAACTAATGAAAAACTGTTTTTT. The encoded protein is CASSPTGILSTNEKLFF.

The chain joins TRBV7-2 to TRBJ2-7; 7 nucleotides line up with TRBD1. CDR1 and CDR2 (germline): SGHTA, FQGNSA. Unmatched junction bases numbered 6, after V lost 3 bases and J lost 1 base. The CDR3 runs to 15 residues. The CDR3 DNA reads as TGTGCCAGCAGCTTTGGGACAGCAGCATCCTACGAGCAGTACTTC. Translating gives CASSFGTAASYEQYF.

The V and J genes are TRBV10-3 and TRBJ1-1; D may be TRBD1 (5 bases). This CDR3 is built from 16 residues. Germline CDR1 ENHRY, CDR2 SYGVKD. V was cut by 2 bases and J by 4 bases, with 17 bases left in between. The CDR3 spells CAISEEGRRAGTEAFF. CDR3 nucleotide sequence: TGTGCCATCAGTGAGGAGGGGAGGAGGGCGGGCACTGAAGCTTTCTTT.

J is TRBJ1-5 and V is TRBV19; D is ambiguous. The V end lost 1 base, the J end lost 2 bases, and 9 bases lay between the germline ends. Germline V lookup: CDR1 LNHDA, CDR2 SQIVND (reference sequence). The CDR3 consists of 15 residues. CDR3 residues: CASSIVWGGNQPQHF. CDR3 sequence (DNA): TGTGCCAGTAGTATAGTATGGGGAGGCAATCAGCCCCAGCATTTT.

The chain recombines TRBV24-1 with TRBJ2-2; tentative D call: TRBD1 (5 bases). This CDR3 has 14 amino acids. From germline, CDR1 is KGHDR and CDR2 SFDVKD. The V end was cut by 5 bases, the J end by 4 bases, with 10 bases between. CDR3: CATSVTGGTGELFF. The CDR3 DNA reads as TGTGCCACCAGTGTCACAGGCGGCACCGGGGAGCTGTTTTTT.

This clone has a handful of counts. CDR3 sequence reads: CASSPSRDTPGGYTF. Written as DNA, the CDR3 is TGTGCCAGCTCACCCTCCCGGGACACACCTGGGGGCTACACCTTC. This chain uses TRBV18 with TRBJ1-2; the D gene is possibly TRBD1 (6 bases). From germline, CDR1 is KGHSH and CDR2 LQKENI. This CDR3 spans 15 amino acids. V gave up 3 bases and J gave up 8 bases, with 19 bases separating them.

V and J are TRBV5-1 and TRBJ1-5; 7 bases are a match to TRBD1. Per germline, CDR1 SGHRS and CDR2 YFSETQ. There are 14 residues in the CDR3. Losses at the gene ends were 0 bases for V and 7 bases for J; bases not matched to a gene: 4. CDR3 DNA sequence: TGCGCCAGCAGCTTGGGTCAGGGGGGACAGCCCCAGCATTTT. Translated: CASSLGQGGQPQHF.

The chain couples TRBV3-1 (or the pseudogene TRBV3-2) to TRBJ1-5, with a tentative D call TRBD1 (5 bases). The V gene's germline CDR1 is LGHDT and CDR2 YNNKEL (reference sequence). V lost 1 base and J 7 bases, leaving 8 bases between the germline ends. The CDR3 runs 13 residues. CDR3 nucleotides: TGTGCCAGCAGCCAAGTGGGGGGGCAGCCCCAGCATTTT. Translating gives CASSQVGGQPQHF.

In nucleotides, the CDR3 is TGCGCCAGCAGCCGGGCCACAGGGATGATGCGGGGAAACACCATATATTTT. It yields the protein CASSRATGMMRGNTIYF. The genes are TRBV4-1 and TRBJ1-3, with D possibly being TRBD1 (6 bases). Germline CDR1 is MGHRA and CDR2 is YSYEKL. The V gene lost 4 bases and the J gene lost 4 bases, with 20 bases spanning the gap. The length of the CDR3 is 17 residues.

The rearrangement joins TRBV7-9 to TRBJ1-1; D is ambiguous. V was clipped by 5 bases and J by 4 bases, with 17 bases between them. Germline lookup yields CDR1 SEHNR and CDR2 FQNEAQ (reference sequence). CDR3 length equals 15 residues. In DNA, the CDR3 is TGTGCCAGCAGCCCCTACCCTGGTCGTAGCACTGAAGCTTTCTTT. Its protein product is CASSPYPGRSTEAFF.

In DNA form, the CDR3 reads TGTGCCAGCAGCCCCGGGACAGGGAGAAGGTTAGCCTACAATGAGCAGTTCTTC. Residues: CASSPGTGRRLAYNEQFF. The gene calls are TRBV6-2 or TRBV6-3 and TRBJ2-1, with TRBD1 matching 9 bases. After removal of 6 bases from V and 2 bases from J, the junction contained 14 bases not matched to a gene. There are 18 residues in the CDR3. Germline values: CDR1 MNHEY, CDR2 SVGEGT.